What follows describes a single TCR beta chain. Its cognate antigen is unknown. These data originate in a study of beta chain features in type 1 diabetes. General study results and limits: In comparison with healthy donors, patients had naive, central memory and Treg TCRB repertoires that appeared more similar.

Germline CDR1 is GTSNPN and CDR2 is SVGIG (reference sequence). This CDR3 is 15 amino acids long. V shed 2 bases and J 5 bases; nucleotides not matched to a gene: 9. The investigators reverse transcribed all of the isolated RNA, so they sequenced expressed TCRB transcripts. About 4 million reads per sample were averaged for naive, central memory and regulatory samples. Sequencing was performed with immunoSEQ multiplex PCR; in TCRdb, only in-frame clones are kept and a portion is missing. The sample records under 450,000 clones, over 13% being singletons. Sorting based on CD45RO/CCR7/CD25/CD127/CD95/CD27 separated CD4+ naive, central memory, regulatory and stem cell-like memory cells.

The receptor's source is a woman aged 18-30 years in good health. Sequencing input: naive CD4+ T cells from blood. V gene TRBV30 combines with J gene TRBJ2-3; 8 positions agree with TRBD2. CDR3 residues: CAWSLTGGRGDTQYF. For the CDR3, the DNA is TGTGCCTGGAGTCTTACGGGGGGGAGGGGAGATACGCAGTATTTT.